This entry lists 17 T cell receptor beta chains sequenced from one sample in a study of cytomegalovirus exposure and HLA in healthy donors. The study ran its PCR with 60 Vbeta and 13 Jbeta primers. TCRdb's copy holds only in-frame clones and misses some; the assay was immunoSEQ multiplex PCR. The sample has 100,000 to 120,000 clones, 75% to 85% seen once; the top ten hold roughly 6.1%. What was sequenced was PBMCs. These receptors all stem from a man aged 18 to 35 in good health and CMV-seronegative.

The J gene is TRBJ2-7, the V gene TRBV7-6; 9 bases map to TRBD1. V shed 3 bases, J shed 5 bases, and the junction held 8 bases outside the gene matches. The germline V gene has CDR1 SGHVS and CDR2 FNYEAQ. CDR3 length: 15 amino acids. In nucleotides, the CDR3 is TGTGCCAGCAGCTTTGGGGGGGACAGGGCCAACGAGCAGTACTTC. Its protein product is CASSFGGDRANEQYF.

The chain is built from TRBV6-4 and TRBJ2-3; 7 bases align to TRBD2. V was clipped by 4 bases and J by 4 bases; unmatched bases: 8. The germline gives CDR1 MRHNA, CDR2 SNTAGT. This CDR3 is 15 amino acids long. The CDR3 spells CASSVAGDRSDTQYF. For the CDR3, the DNA is TGTGCCAGCAGTGTGGCGGGAGATCGGTCAGATACGCAGTATTTT.

This sequence joins TRBV27 and TRBJ2-1; 8 nucleotides match TRBD2. The CDR3 is 15 residues long. After removal of 6 bases from V and 0 bases from J, the junction contained 4 bases not matched to a gene. Germline CDR1 reads MNHEY; CDR2 reads SMNVEV (reference sequence). CDR3 coding DNA: TGTGCCAGCAGCCCAAGCGGGAGCTCCTACAATGAGCAGTTCTTC. It translates to CASSPSGSSYNEQFF.

This chain connects TRBV14 to TRBJ1-1; no reliable D call. The V gene's germline CDR1 is SGHDN and CDR2 FVKESK. The ends were cut back, 0 bases at V and 4 bases at J, with 12 bases in the middle. This CDR3 spans 15 amino acids. The CDR3 loop reads CASSQDSRLGTEAFF. The CDR3 DNA follows: TGTGCCAGCAGCCAAGATTCCCGACTGGGCACTGAAGCTTTCTTT.

The genes are TRBV13 and TRBJ1-2; no firm D call. Germline V gene lookup returns CDR1 PRHDT and CDR2 FYEKMQ (reference sequence). V dropped 4 bases and J dropped 5 bases, with 14 bases sitting between them. This CDR3 is 14 amino acids long. The CDR3 region has the DNA TGTGCCAGCAGCTACCCTGCCTCGGGGTATGGCTACACCTTC. Translation gives CASSYPASGYGYTF.

This chain joins TRBV27 and TRBJ2-2; the match to TRBD1 covers 9 bases. The CDR3 runs 16 residues. J gave up 3 bases and V 5 bases, and 7 bases lay outside the gene matches. Germline V gene data show CDR1 as MNHEY and CDR2 as SMNVEV (reference sequence). CDR3 bases: TGTGCCAGCAGTCCTCCCGGGACAGGGTACACCGGGGAGCTGTTTTTT. Its translation is CASSPPGTGYTGELFF.

This sequence joins TRBV7-2 and TRBJ2-7, with D tentatively TRBD2 (5 bases). The CDR3 covers 13 residues. With 1 base removed from V and 6 bases from J, the gap between germline ends came to 10 bases. Germline V CDR1 and CDR2: SGHTA, FQGNSA. CDR3 nucleotides: TGTGCCAGCAGCTTAGAGCTACGGGGCGAGCAGTACTTC. Its translation: CASSLELRGEQYF.

The rearrangement uses TRBV12-5 and TRBJ2-7, with TRBD2 identical over 7 bases. CDR3 length: 16 residues. The ends lost 4 bases at V and 2 bases at J; junction bases unmatched: 11. The germline gives CDR1 LGHNT, CDR2 FRNRAP. The CDR3 protein is CASGSSPSGAAYEQYF. DNA for the CDR3: TGTGCTAGTGGTTCCTCCCCCAGCGGGGCCGCCTACGAGCAGTACTTC.

The rearrangement links TRBV29-1 to TRBJ2-1; the D gene is possibly TRBD2 (5 bases). This CDR3 spans 12 amino acids. V lost 4 bases, J lost 4 bases, and 8 bases lay in between. Germline loops: CDR1 SQVTM, CDR2 ANQGSEA. The CDR3 region is CSVVTGYNEQFF. The CDR3 DNA follows: TGCAGCGTTGTGACGGGGTACAATGAGCAGTTCTTC.

The chain uses TRBV7-2 and TRBJ2-1; 12 nucleotides align to TRBD2. CDR3 length equals 14 residues. With V trimmed by 5 bases and J by 7 bases, 3 bases remained unmatched. Germline CDR1 is SGHTA and CDR2 is FQGNSA. The CDR3 is CASSLTSGSNEQFF. DNA for the CDR3: TGTGCCAGCAGCCTGACTAGCGGGAGTAATGAGCAGTTCTTC.

The genes are TRBV28 and TRBJ1-6, with 8 bases lining up with TRBD1. Germline lookup yields CDR1 MDHEN and CDR2 SYDVKM. The trim removed 4 bases at V and 10 bases at J, leaving 9 bases unmatched. The CDR3 has 15 amino acids. CDR3: CASSSRGRVRSPLHF. The CDR3 DNA reads as TGTGCCAGCAGTTCCAGGGGGCGAGTCAGGTCACCCCTCCACTTT.

The J gene is TRBJ2-7, the V gene TRBV14; 7 bases match TRBD2. This CDR3 has 14 residues. Looked up from germline, CDR1 is SGHDN and CDR2 is FVKESK. The J segment lost 5 bases and the V segment lost 4 bases, leaving 8 bases of the junction unmatched. The CDR3 spells CASSLGKRGDEQYF. The DNA for the CDR3 is TGTGCCAGCAGCCTGGGCAAACGGGGGGACGAGCAGTACTTC.

The rearrangement joins TRBV18 to TRBJ2-7; 8 bases agree with TRBD2. The CDR3 totals 14 residues. Germline CDR1 reads KGHSH; CDR2 reads LQKENI. Losses at the gene ends were 1 base for V and 4 bases for J; bases not matched to a gene: 3. In DNA, the CDR3 is TGTGCCAGCTCACCACTGCGGGAGGAATACGAGCAGTACTTC. This codes for CASSPLREEYEQYF.

The chain is built from TRBV29-1 and TRBJ2-7; D is unclear. CDR3 length equals 11 residues. Between the trimmed V and J ends, which lost 4 bases and 1 base, there was a span of 5 bases. Germline assignment: CDR1 SQVTM and CDR2 ANQGSEA. The CDR3 region is CSVGGSYEQYF. In nucleotides, the CDR3 is TGCAGCGTTGGAGGATCCTACGAGCAGTACTTC.

The V gene is TRBV4-3, the J gene TRBJ1-3, with D maybe TRBD1 (6 bases). There are 15 residues in the CDR3. Trimming took off 4 bases at V and 0 bases at J, with 10 bases between the two ends. Germline V gene sequence: CDR1 LGHNA, CDR2 YSLEER. CDR3 sequence reads: CASSRLDSSGNTIYF. Here the CDR3 DNA reads TGCGCCAGCAGCCGCCTGGACAGCTCTGGAAACACCATATATTTT.

The chain combines TRBV4-3 with TRBJ2-3, with TRBD2 identical over 7 bases. The CDR3 is 18 residues long. The trim removed 1 base at V and 2 bases at J, leaving 12 bases unmatched. Germline V CDR1 and CDR2: LGHNA, YSLEER. As DNA, the CDR3 is TGCGCCAGCAGCCAAGGACGTTTCGCGGGAGCCTTCACAGATACGCAGTATTTT. Translated, it gives CASSQGRFAGAFTDTQYF.

The V and J genes are TRBV18 and TRBJ2-7; 8 positions match TRBD2. V was clipped by 6 bases and J by 0 bases; unmatched bases: 13. CDR1 and CDR2 from the germline V gene are KGHSH and LQKENI. This CDR3 has 17 amino acids. CDR3 residues: CASSPLASGHSSYEQYF. For the CDR3, the DNA is TGTGCCAGCTCGCCGCTTGCTAGCGGGCATAGCTCCTACGAGCAGTACTTC.